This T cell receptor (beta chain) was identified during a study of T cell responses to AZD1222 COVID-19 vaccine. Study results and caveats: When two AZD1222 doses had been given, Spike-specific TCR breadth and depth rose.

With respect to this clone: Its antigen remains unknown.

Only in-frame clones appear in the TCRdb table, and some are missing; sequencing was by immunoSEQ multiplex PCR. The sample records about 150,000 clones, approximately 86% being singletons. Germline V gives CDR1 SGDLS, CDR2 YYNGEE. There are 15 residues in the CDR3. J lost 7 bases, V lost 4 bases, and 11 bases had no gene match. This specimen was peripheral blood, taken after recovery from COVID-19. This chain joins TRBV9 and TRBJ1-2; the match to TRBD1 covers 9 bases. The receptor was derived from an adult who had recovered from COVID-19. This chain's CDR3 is CASSPRPGQGFGYTF. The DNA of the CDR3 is TGTGCCAGCAGCCCCCGACCCGGACAGGGGTTTGGCTACACCTTC.